The present T cell receptor (beta chain) was sequenced within a study of T cell repertoires in cytomegalovirus infection. Whole-study context: Indications came from public TCR beta signatures; they pointed to CMV infection and to a matching HLA type.

General study findings and limits: There were HLA-C-restricted CMV-specific TCR beta clonotypes dominating the ex vivo response.

MiXCR, applied by TCRdb to the reads, yields one record per CDR3 protein. The sample carries approximately 750,000 distinct CDR3 sequences, less than 40% recorded once. On this clonotype: Its antigen is not identified.

The germline CDR1 and CDR2 sequences are MNHEY and SVGAGI. Trimming shortened V by 0 bases and J by 6 bases, and 11 bases separated the two germline ends. CDR3 size: 15 residues. The receptor was derived from a human donor in good health (CMV status not recorded). Some clones in this sample may be carry-over from other donors' samples. The specimen sequenced was PBMCs. V usage is TRBV6-5 and J usage is TRBJ1-4; tentatively, D is TRBD1 (6 bases). CDR3 sequence: CASSYSAGQHEKLFF. The DNA of the CDR3 is TGTGCCAGCAGTTACTCTGCTGGACAGCATGAAAAACTGTTTTTT.